The 21 T cell receptor beta chains presented below share a single source sample, sequenced in a study of beta chain features in type 1 diabetes. All of the isolated RNA was reverse transcribed, so expressed TCRB transcripts were sequenced. The data were produced by immunoSEQ multiplex PCR, yet TCRdb's version contains in-frame clones alone and is incomplete. The sample has 160,000 or so clones; over 8.5% are singletons. Sample: central memory CD4+ T cells from blood. Source of these receptors: a young man in good health.

This clone has more than one count but fewer than ten. The chain carries TRBV7-2 and TRBJ1-6; maybe TRBD1 (6 bases). From germline, CDR1 is SGHTA and CDR2 FQGNSA. The CDR3 is 14 residues long. V gave up 5 bases and J gave up 8 bases, with 13 bases separating them. This CDR3 is CASSVRGGDSPLHF. The DNA for the CDR3 is TGTGCCAGCAGCGTCAGGGGAGGAGATTCACCCCTCCACTTT.

The CDR3 nucleotides are TGTGCAGCGGAGGCACCAAAGGGGCAGTACTTC. It translates to CAAEAPKGQYF. This sequence joins TRBV28 and TRBJ2-7; tentative D call: TRBD2 (5 bases). The CDR3 totals 11 residues. Germline-derived CDR1 and CDR2 are MDHEN and SYDVKM.

The chain is built from TRBV9 and TRBJ2-1, with a weak D call TRBD2 (6 bases). The CDR3 has 15 residues. Germline V gene data show CDR1 as SGDLS and CDR2 as YYNGEE. Trimming cost V 4 bases and J 4 bases, with 15 bases left between them. As DNA, the CDR3 is TGTGCCAGCAGCCGCGGGGCAGAATTTTACAATGAGCAGTTCTTC. Translating it yields CASSRGAEFYNEQFF.

The chain is built from TRBV6-5 and TRBJ1-2, with D possibly matching TRBD1 (6 bases). Trimming took off 2 bases at V and 8 bases at J, with 15 bases between the two ends. This CDR3 is 14 amino acids long. CDR1 is MNHEY, CDR2 SVGAGI, per germline. The CDR3 DNA reads TGTGCCAGCAGTTACCAACGGGACAATTCGGGCTACACCTTC. Its translation: CASSYQRDNSGYTF.

This clone has a handful of counts. This rearrangement joins TRBV7-9 to TRBJ2-5; D perhaps matches TRBD1 (5 bases). V lost 2 bases and J lost 0, with 7 bases in between. Germline V gene data show CDR1 as SEHNR and CDR2 as FQNEAQ (reference sequence). The CDR3 has 14 residues. The CDR3: CASSLNRNQETQYF. The CDR3 coding sequence is TGTGCCAGCAGCTTAAACAGGAACCAAGAGACCCAGTACTTC.

In its sample, this clone was seen a few times. This sample includes further DNA sequences coding for the same CDR3. This sequence joins TRBV14 and TRBJ2-7, with 10 positions matching TRBD1. V dropped 3 bases and J dropped 0; count of bases not matched to a gene: 5. The CDR3 extends over 16 amino acids. The V gene's germline CDR1 is SGHDN and CDR2 FVKESK. As DNA, the CDR3 is TGTGCCAGCAGCCATCGACGGACAGGGGGCTCCTACGAGCAGTACTTC. As protein: CASSHRRTGGSYEQYF.

This clone showed up just a few times. The rearrangement joins TRBV2 to TRBJ2-5; either TRBD1 or TRBD2 may fit D (5 bases each). The J call may be wrong; the DNA end is better matched by TRBJ2-7. The CDR3 has 11 residues. The germline V gene has CDR1 SNHLY and CDR2 FYNNEI. The CDR3 sequence is CASRDVYEQYF. CDR3 DNA: TGTGCCAGCCGGGACGTCTACGAGCAGTACTTC.

With regard to this clone: Distinct nucleotide sequences in the sample also encode this CDR3. J is TRBJ1-1 and V is TRBV7-2; unclear D gene. V gave up 1 base and J gave up 1 base, with 4 bases separating them. The V gene's germline CDR1 is SGHTA and CDR2 FQGNSA. This CDR3 is built from 13 residues. The CDR3 DNA reads TGTGCCAGCAGCTTAGTACGGAACACTGAAGCTTTCTTT. Protein product: CASSLVRNTEAFF.

V and J are TRBV28 and TRBJ1-2; D is perhaps TRBD1 (5 bases). The CDR3 has 16 amino acids. Germline V lookup: CDR1 MDHEN, CDR2 SYDVKM. Trimming removed 6 bases from V and 3 bases from J, with 20 bases in between. This chain's CDR3 is CASRLRRIRVHYGYTF. CDR3 DNA sequence: TGTGCCAGCAGATTACGCAGAATCAGGGTTCACTATGGCTACACCTTC.

The CDR3 protein is CAISGGSFNSPLHF. CDR3 sequence (DNA): TGTGCCATCAGTGGGGGCAGCTTCAATTCACCCCTCCACTTT. The chain joins TRBV10-3 to TRBJ1-6, with D perhaps TRBD1 (5 bases). Trimming shortened V by 4 bases and J by 7 bases, and 11 bases separated the two germline ends. The CDR3 runs 14 residues. The V gene's germline CDR1 is ENHRY and CDR2 SYGVKD.

The rearrangement uses TRBV18 and TRBJ1-2; possibly TRBD1 for D (5 bases). Germline values: CDR1 KGHSH, CDR2 LQKENI. This CDR3 region has 13 residues. V was pared by 2 bases and J by 8 bases, with 12 bases between. In DNA form, the CDR3 reads TGTGCCAGCTCACCAACAGGCCCGGAGGGCTACACCTTC. This gives the protein CASSPTGPEGYTF.

The CDR3 DNA reads as TGTGCCAGCAGGTGGGACGGGAATTCACCCCTCCACTTT. The encoded protein is CASRWDGNSPLHF. The J gene is TRBJ1-6, the V gene TRBV6-5; possibly TRBD1 for D (5 bases). Trimming cost V 6 bases and J 7 bases, with 10 bases left between them. The germline CDR1 and CDR2 sequences are MNHEY and SVGAGI. The CDR3 contains 13 residues.

This clone was seen a handful of times. The chain is built from TRBV28 and TRBJ1-1; 8 nucleotides match TRBD1. After removal of 8 bases from V and 5 bases from J, the junction contained 10 bases not matched to a gene. CDR3 length: 14 amino acids. Germline V CDR1 and CDR2: MDHEN, SYDVKM. CDR3 sequence: CASGTRGLRTEAFF. The CDR3 DNA follows: TGTGCCAGCGGCACCAGGGGGCTAAGAACTGAAGCTTTCTTT.

The chain recombines TRBV5-1 with TRBJ2-6; 7 positions match TRBD1. The CDR3 spans 14 residues. Germline V gene lookup returns CDR1 SGHRS and CDR2 YFSETQ. V was pared by 2 bases and J by 7 bases, with 3 bases of the junction left unmatched. In nucleotides, the CDR3 is TGCGCCAGCAGCTTAGACAGGGTTGCCAACGTCCTGACTTTC. This sequence encodes CASSLDRVANVLTF.

This clone came up a few times. The chain joins TRBV18 to TRBJ1-5; 7 bases are shared with TRBD1. Trimming at V came to 6 bases and at J to 2 bases, leaving 7 bases not matched to a gene. Looked up from germline, CDR1 is KGHSH and CDR2 is LQKENI. The CDR3 totals 15 residues. CDR3 in amino acids: CASSPNDRGNQPQHF. The DNA of the CDR3 is TGTGCCAGCTCGCCCAATGACAGGGGCAATCAGCCCCAGCATTTT.

This clone was picked up a small number of times. V gene TRBV25-1 combines with J gene TRBJ1-2; TRBD1 aligns across 8 bases. The CDR3 is 15 amino acids. The junction had 7 bases not matched to a gene; V was cut back by 3 bases and J by 4 bases. Per germline, CDR1 MGHDK and CDR2 SYGVNS. The CDR3 sequence is CASSEAGGGSYGYTF. The CDR3 DNA reads TGTGCCAGCAGTGAGGCAGGGGGCGGGAGCTATGGCTACACCTTC.

CDR3: CASNREKNTGELFF. The CDR3 DNA reads as TGTGCCAGCAACCGGGAGAAGAACACCGGGGAGCTGTTTTTT. The chain carries TRBV9 and TRBJ2-2; tentatively, D is TRBD2 (6 bases). Germline loops: CDR1 SGDLS, CDR2 YYNGEE. Trimming left V 6 bases short and J 1 base short, with 10 bases between. The CDR3 length is 14 residues.

The V call is TRBV7-8, the J call TRBJ1-1; D ambiguous. Germline assignment: CDR1 SGHVS and CDR2 FQNEAQ. The V end lost 5 bases, the J end lost 1 base, and 14 bases lay between the germline ends. The CDR3 totals 15 residues. CDR3 protein: CASSKGNRQNTEAFF. The CDR3 region has the DNA TGTGCCAGCAGCAAAGGGAACAGACAGAACACTGAAGCTTTCTTT.

The chain is built from TRBV14 and TRBJ1-6; D call uncertain. The CDR3 length is 12 residues. Trimming cost V 1 base and J 7 bases, with 2 bases left between them. CDR1 and CDR2 (germline): SGHDN, FVKESK. Here the CDR3 reads CASSQGNSPLHF. DNA of the CDR3: TGTGCCAGCAGCCAAGGGAATTCACCCCTCCACTTT.

The table lists this clone with a few counts. The gene calls are TRBV15 and TRBJ2-1; D unclear. Germline V gene lookup returns CDR1 LNHNV and CDR2 YYDKDF (reference sequence). V dropped 6 bases and J dropped 5 bases, with 14 bases sitting between them. This CDR3 region has 14 residues. The CDR3 is CATRAVNADNEQFF. As DNA, the CDR3 is TGTGCCACCAGGGCGGTAAATGCCGACAATGAGCAGTTCTTC. The variable domain in full, completed from reference TRBV15 and TRBJ2-1, reads DAMVIQNPRYQVTQFGKPVTLSCSQTLNHNVMYWYQQKSSQAPKLLFHYYDKDFNNEADTPDNFQSRRPNTSFCFLDIRSPGLGDTAMYLCATRAVNADNEQFFGPGTRLTVL.

The chain couples TRBV5-1 to TRBJ2-7; 10 nucleotides align to TRBD2. This CDR3 comprises 15 residues. V lost 6 bases, J lost 3 bases, and 9 bases stayed unmatched. The germline V gene encodes CDR1 SGHRS and CDR2 YFSETQ. The CDR3 spells CASTTDPSGSYEQYF. The CDR3 DNA sequence: TGCGCCAGCACCACCGACCCTAGCGGGAGCTACGAGCAGTACTTC.